The 7 T cell receptor beta chains below come from one sample, sequenced in a study of breast tumors, draining lymph nodes, adjacent tissues. Breast cancer patients provided tissue from their axillary draining lymph nodes. TCRdb ran MiXCR on the multiplex PCR reads and lists one entry per CDR3 protein. The profile shows a few hundred thousand distinct CDR3 sequences, roughly a third of them singletons. The source material was axillary lymph node tissue. All receptors come from a female donor with breast cancer. Some clones in this sample may be carry-over from other donors' samples.

This clonotype has a count of ten or more. The chain joins TRBV20-1 to TRBJ1-2; the D is unclear. V was cut by 7 bases and J by 4 bases, with 16 bases left in between. This CDR3 spans 13 amino acids. Germline CDR1 and CDR2: DFQATT and SNEGSKA (reference sequence). The CDR3 coding sequence is TGCAGTGGGTGGATTTCCCCCCGCTATGGCTACACCTTC. It specifies CSGWISPRYGYTF.

The chain employs TRBV24-1 and TRBJ2-1; the match to TRBD2 covers 13 bases. The CDR3 is made up of 14 amino acids. The germline CDR1 and CDR2 sequences are KGHDR and SFDVKD. V gave up 6 bases and J gave up 5 bases; unmatched junction bases: 0. The CDR3 spells CATSTSGGDNEQFF. DNA of the CDR3: TGTGCCACCAGTACTAGCGGGGGGGACAATGAGCAGTTCTTC.

The chain recombines TRBV25-1 with TRBJ2-5, with 8 nucleotides matching TRBD2. The trim removed 5 bases at V and 1 base at J, leaving 6 bases unmatched. CDR1 MGHDK and CDR2 SYGVNS come from the germline V gene. The CDR3 length is 15 residues. The CDR3 sequence is CASSSGGAIQETQYF. CDR3 DNA: TGTGCCAGCAGTAGCGGGGGAGCAATCCAAGAGACCCAGTACTTC.

Note on this clonotype: The junction departs from the called germline gene at one end, perhaps through a read error. The chain combines TRBV9 with TRBJ1-2; D perhaps matches TRBD1 (5 bases). CDR3 size: 17 residues. Germline V lookup: CDR1 SGDLS, CDR2 YYNGEE. CDR3 sequence reads: CASSVSSRQGTNSGYTF. The CDR3 DNA sequence: TGTGCCAGCAGCGTCAGCTCACGCCAGGGAACCAACTCTGGCTACACCTTC.

The chain combines TRBV20-1 with TRBJ2-1, with 7 bases aligning to TRBD2. The V segment lost 1 base and the J segment 3 bases; nucleotides outside the gene matches: 6. Germline values: CDR1 DFQATT, CDR2 SNEGSKA (reference sequence). The CDR3 length is 15 residues. CDR3 in amino acids: CSARAGPGGYNEQFF. CDR3 coding DNA: TGCAGTGCTAGAGCGGGACCGGGGGGCTACAATGAGCAGTTCTTC.

The sample holds many counts of this clonotype. This chain uses TRBV11-2 with TRBJ2-5; 8 bases line up with TRBD2. Losses at the gene ends were 1 base for V and 5 bases for J; bases not matched to a gene: 12. Germline CDR1 reads SGHAT; CDR2 reads FQNNGV. The CDR3 spans 17 residues. This chain's CDR3 is CASSLVSSGGGWETQYF. In DNA form, the CDR3 reads TGTGCCAGCAGCTTAGTCTCAAGCGGGGGAGGTTGGGAGACCCAGTACTTC.

This clonotype came up many times. The chain joins TRBV29-1 to TRBJ2-1; D might be TRBD2 (6 bases). The CDR3 consists of 16 residues. Germline CDR1 SQVTM, CDR2 ANQGSEA. V lost 4 bases to trimming and J lost 0 bases, with 16 bases between them. The CDR3 DNA sequence: TGCAGCGTTGGGGTCGCTAGCGCGAGCTCCTACAATGAGCAGTTCTTC. The encoded protein is CSVGVASASSYNEQFF.